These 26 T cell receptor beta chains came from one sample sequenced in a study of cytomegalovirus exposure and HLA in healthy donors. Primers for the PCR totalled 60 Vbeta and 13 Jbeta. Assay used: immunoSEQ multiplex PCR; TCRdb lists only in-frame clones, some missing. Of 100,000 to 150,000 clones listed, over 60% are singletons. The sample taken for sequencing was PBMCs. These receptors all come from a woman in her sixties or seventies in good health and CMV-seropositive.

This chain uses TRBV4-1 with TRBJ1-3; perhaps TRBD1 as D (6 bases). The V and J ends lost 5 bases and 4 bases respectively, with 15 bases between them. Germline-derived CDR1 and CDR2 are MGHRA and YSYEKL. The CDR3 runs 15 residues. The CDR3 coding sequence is TGCGCCAGCAGCGCCGCGGCGGGGGCAGGAAACACCATATATTTT. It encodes CASSAAAGAGNTIYF.

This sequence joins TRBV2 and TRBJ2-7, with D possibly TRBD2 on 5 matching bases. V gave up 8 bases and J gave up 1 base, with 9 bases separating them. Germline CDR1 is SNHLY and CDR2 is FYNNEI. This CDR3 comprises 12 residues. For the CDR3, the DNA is TGTGCCAGCGTAGGCGGGTCCTACGAGCAGTACTTC. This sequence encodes CASVGGSYEQYF.

Here the CDR3 DNA reads TGTGCCACACAGACAGGGCTGAACACTGAAGCTTTCTTT. Protein: CATQTGLNTEAFF. The V call is TRBV2, the J call TRBJ1-1; 7 bases are a match to TRBD1. CDR1 is SNHLY, CDR2 FYNNEI, per germline. CDR3 length: 13 amino acids. J lost 0 bases, V lost 10 bases, and 5 bases had no gene match. Full variable domain (rest looked up from reference TRBV2 and TRBJ1-1): EPEVTQTPSHQVTQMGQEVILRCVPISNHLYFYWYRQILGQKVEFLVSFYNNEISEKSEIFDDQFSVERPDGSNFTLKIRSTKLEDSAMYFCATQTGLNTEAFFGQGTRLTVV.

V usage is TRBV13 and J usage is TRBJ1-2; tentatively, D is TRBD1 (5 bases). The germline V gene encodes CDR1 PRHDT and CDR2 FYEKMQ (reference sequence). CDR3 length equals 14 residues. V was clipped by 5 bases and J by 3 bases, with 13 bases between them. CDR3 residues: CASSLQLGDYGYTF. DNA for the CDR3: TGTGCCAGCAGCCTTCAGTTAGGGGACTATGGCTACACCTTC.

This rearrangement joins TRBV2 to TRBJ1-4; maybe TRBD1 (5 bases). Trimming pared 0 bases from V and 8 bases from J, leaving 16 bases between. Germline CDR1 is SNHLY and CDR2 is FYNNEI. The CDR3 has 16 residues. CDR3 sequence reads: CASSEARVGAYEKLFF. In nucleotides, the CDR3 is TGTGCCAGCAGTGAAGCAAGGGTAGGGGCTTACGAAAAACTGTTTTTT.

The CDR3 sequence is CASSSGGANVLTF. Here the CDR3 DNA reads TGTGCCAGCAGTTCCGGGGGGGCCAACGTCCTGACTTTC. The V call is TRBV11-3, the J call TRBJ2-6; D uncertain. V was cut by 6 bases and J by 4 bases, with 7 bases left in between. Germline V gene sequence: CDR1 SGHNT, CDR2 YENEEA. CDR3 length: 13 amino acids.

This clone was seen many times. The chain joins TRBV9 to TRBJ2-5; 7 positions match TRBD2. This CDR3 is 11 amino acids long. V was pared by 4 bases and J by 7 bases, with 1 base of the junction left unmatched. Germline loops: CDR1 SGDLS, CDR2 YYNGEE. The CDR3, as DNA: TGTGCCAGCAGCCCGGGAGGGACCCAGTACTTC. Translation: CASSPGGTQYF.

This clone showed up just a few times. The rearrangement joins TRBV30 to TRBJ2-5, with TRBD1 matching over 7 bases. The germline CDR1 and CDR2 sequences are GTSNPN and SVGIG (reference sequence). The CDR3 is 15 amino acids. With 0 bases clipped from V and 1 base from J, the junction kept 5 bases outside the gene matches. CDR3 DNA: TGTGCCTGGAGTGTACGAACAGGGGTCCAAGAGACCCAGTACTTC. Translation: CAWSVRTGVQETQYF.

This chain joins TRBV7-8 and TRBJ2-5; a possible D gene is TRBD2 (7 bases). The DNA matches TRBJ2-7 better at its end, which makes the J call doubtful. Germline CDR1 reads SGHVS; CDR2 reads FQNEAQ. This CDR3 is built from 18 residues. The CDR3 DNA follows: TGTGCCAGCAGACCGCCGTTGAGGCGGGGGCCCCTCTCCTACGAGCAGTACTTC. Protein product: CASRPPLRRGPLSYEQYF.

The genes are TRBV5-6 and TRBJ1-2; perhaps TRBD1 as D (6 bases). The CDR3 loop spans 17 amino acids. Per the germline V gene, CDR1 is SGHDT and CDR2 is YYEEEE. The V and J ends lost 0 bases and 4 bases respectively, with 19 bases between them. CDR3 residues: CASSLAVWQGPRYGYTF. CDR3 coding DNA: TGTGCCAGCAGCTTGGCCGTCTGGCAGGGGCCCCGCTATGGCTACACCTTC. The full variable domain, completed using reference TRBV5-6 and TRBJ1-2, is DAGVTQSPTHLIKTRGQQVTLRCSPKSGHDTVSWYQQALGQGPQFIFQYYEEEERQRGNFPDRFSGHQFPNYSSELNVNALLLGDSALYLCASSLAVWQGPRYGYTFGSGTRLTVV.

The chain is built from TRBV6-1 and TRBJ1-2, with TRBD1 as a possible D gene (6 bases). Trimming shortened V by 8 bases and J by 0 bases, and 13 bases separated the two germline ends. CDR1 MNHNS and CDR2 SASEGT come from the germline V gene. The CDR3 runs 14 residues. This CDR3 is CASRSRGSNYGYTF. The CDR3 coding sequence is TGTGCCAGCCGAAGCAGGGGATCTAACTATGGCTACACCTTC.

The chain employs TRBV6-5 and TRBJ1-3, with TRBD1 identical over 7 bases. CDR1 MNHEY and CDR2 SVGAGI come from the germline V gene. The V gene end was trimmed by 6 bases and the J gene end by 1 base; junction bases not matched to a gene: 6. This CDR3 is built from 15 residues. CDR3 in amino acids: CASSSRQGSGNTIYF. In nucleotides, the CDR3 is TGTGCCAGCAGCTCCAGACAGGGTTCTGGAAACACCATATATTTT.

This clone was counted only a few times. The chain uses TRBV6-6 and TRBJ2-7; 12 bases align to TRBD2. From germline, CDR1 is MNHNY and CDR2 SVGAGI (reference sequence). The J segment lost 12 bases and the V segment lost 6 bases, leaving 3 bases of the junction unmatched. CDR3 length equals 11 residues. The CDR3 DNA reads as TGTGCCAGCAGGACTAGCGGGAGTGTGTACTTC. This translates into CASRTSGSVYF.

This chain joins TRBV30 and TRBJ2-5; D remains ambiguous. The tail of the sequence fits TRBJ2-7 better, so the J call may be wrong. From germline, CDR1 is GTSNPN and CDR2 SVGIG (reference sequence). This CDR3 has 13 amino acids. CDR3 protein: CAWSVTSVTEQYF. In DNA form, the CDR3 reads TGTGCCTGGAGTGTAACAAGCGTCACCGAGCAGTACTTC.

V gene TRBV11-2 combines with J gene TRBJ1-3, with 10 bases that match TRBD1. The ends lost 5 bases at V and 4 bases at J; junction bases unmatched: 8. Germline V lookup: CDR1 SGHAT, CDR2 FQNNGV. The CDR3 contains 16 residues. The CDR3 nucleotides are TGTGCCAGCAGCCCACGACAGGGGGCAAGAGGAAACACCATATATTTT. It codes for CASSPRQGARGNTIYF.

The CDR3 is CASSQGDRRGNTIYF. Here the CDR3 DNA reads TGCGCCAGCAGCCAAGGGGACAGGAGGGGAAACACCATATATTTT. The chain combines TRBV4-3 with TRBJ1-3, with 8 bases aligning to TRBD1. Germline trimming cut 1 base from V and 4 bases from J; bases unmatched to any gene: 3. In germline, CDR1 is LGHNA, CDR2 YSLEER. The CDR3 has 15 residues.

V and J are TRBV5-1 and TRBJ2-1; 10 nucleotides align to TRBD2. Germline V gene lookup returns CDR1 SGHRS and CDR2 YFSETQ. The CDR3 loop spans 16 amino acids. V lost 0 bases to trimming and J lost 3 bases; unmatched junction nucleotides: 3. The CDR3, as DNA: TGCGCCAGCAGCTTGGCGGCTAGCGGGAGCTACAATGAGCAGTTCTTC. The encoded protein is CASSLAASGSYNEQFF.

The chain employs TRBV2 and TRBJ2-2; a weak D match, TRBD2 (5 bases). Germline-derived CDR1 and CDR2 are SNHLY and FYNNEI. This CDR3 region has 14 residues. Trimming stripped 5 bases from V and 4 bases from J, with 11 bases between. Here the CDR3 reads CASSLYEGTGELFF. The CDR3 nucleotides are TGTGCCAGCAGTTTATACGAGGGCACCGGGGAGCTGTTTTTT.

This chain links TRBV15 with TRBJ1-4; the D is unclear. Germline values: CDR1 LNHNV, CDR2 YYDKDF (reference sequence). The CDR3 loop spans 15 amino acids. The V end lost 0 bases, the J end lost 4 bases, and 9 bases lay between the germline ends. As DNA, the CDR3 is TGTGCCACCAGCAGAGATCCAGGCGATAATGAAAAACTGTTTTTT. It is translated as CATSRDPGDNEKLFF.

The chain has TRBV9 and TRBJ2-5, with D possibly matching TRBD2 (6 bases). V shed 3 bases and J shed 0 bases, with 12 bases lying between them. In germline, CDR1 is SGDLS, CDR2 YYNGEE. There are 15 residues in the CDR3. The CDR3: CASSEREENQETQYF. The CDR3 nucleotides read TGTGCCAGCAGCGAGAGGGAGGAAAACCAAGAGACCCAGTACTTC.

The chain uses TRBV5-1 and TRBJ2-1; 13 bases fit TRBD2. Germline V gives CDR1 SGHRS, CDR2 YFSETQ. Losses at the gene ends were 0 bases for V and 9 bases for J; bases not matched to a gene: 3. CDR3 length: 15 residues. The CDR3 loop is CASSLGLAGGVEQFF. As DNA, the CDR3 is TGCGCCAGCAGCTTGGGACTAGCGGGAGGAGTTGAGCAGTTCTTC.

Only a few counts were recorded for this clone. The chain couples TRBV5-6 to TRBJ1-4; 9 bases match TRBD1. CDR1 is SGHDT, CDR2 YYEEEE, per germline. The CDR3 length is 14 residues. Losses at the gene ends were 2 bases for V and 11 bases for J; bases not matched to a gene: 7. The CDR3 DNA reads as TGTGCCAGCAGCTTTCCCGGGACAGGGACCAAACTGTTTTTT. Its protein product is CASSFPGTGTKLFF.

The DNA of the CDR3 is TGTGCCAGCAGCTTTCTGGGGGCAAATCAGCCCCAGCATTTT. Protein: CASSFLGANQPQHF. V is TRBV7-2 and J is TRBJ1-5; weak D call: TRBD1 (6 bases). The CDR3 contains 14 residues. V lost 3 bases and J 4 bases, leaving 10 bases between the germline ends. Germline CDR1 SGHTA, CDR2 FQGNSA.

The CDR3 DNA follows: TGTGCCAGCAGCTTTCGACTAGACGCAGATACGCAGTATTTT. Residues: CASSFRLDADTQYF. The V call is TRBV11-2, the J call TRBJ2-3; D might be TRBD2 (6 bases). V dropped 3 bases and J dropped 4 bases, with 11 bases sitting between them. From germline, CDR1 is SGHAT and CDR2 FQNNGV. The length of the CDR3 is 14 residues.

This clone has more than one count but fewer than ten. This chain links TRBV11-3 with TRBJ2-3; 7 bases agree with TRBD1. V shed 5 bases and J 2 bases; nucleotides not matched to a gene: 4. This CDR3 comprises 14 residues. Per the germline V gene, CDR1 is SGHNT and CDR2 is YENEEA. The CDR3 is CASSAQGFTDTQYF. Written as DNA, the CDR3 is TGTGCCAGCAGCGCACAGGGGTTCACAGATACGCAGTATTTT.

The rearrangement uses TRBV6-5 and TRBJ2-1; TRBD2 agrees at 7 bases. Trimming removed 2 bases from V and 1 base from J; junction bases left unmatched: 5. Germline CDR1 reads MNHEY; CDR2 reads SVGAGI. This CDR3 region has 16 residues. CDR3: CASSYANGRSYNEQFF. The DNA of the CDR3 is TGTGCCAGCAGTTACGCGAACGGGAGGTCCTACAATGAGCAGTTCTTC.